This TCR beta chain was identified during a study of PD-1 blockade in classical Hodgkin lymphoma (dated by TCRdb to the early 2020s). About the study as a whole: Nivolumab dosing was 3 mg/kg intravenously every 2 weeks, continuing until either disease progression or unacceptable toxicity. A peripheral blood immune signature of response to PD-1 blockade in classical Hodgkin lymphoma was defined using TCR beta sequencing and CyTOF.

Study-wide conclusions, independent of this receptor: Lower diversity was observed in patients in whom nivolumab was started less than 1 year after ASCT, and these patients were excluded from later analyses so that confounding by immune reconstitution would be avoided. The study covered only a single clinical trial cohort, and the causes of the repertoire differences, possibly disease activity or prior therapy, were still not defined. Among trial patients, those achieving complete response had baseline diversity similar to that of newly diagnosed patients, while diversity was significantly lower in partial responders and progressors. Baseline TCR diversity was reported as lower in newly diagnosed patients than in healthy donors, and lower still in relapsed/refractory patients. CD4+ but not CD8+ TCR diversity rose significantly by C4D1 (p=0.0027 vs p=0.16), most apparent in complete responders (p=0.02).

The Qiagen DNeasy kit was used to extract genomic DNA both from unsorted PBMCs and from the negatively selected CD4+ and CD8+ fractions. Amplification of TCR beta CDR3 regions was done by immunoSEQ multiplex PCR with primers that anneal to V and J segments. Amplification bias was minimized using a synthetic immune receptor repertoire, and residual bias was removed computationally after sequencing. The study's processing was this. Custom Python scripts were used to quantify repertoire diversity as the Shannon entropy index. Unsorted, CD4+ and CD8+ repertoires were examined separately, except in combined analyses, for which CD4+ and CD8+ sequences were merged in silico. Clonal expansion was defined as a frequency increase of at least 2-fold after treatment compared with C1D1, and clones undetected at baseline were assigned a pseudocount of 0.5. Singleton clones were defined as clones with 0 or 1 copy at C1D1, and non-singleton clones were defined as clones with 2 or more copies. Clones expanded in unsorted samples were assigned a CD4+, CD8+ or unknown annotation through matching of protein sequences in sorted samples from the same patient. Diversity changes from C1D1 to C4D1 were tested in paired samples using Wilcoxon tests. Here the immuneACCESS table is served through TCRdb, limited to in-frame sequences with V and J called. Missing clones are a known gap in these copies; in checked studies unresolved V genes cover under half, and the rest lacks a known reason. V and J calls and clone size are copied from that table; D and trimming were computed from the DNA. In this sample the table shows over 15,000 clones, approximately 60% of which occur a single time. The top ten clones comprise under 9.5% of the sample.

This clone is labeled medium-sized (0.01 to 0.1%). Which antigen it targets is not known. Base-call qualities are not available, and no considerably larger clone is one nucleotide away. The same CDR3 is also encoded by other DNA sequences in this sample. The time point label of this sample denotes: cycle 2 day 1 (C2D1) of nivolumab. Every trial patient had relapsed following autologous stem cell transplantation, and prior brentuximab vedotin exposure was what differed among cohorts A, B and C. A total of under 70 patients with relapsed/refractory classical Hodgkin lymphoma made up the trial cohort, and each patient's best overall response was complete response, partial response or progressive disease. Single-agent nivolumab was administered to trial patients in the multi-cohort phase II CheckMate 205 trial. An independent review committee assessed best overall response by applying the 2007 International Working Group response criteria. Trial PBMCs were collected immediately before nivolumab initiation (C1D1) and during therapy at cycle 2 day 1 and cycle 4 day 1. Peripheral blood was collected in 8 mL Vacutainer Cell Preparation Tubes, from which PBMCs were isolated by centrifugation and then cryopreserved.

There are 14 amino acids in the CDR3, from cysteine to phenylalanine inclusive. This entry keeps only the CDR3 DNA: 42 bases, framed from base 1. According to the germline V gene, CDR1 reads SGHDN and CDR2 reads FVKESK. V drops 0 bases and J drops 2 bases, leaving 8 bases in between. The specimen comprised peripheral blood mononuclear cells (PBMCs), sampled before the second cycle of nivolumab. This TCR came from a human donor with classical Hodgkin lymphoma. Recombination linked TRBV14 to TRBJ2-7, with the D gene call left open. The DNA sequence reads TGTGCCAGCAGCCAAGAGTGGCCCCCCTACGAGCAGTACTTC. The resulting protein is CASSQEWPPYEQYF.